The 3 T cell receptor beta chains presented below share a single source sample, sequenced in a study of CD8+ T cells in alopecia areata. Reverse transcribed after extraction, RNA yielded cDNA as the sequencing template. The table came from immunoSEQ multiplex PCR; TCRdb's copy has only in-frame clones and leaves some out. The sample holds about 190,000 clones, 45% to 65% seen once. Treatment in this sample: oral pan-JAK inhibitor, 5-10 mg twice daily. The sequences come from CD4+ T cells sorted from blood, collected at week 4, from a patient treated with tofacitinib. These receptors all come from a human donor with alopecia areata.

This clone was detected only a few times. This chain connects TRBV30 to TRBJ2-7; 7 nucleotides line up with TRBD2. The CDR3 contains 14 residues. J lost 6 bases, V lost 7 bases, and 15 bases had no gene match. Germline loops: CDR1 GTSNPN, CDR2 SVGIG (reference sequence). CDR3 sequence: CASLPGLRFGEQYF. The CDR3 region has the DNA TGTGCCTCCCTACCGGGACTACGCTTTGGCGAGCAGTACTTC. Together with reference TRBV30 and TRBJ2-7, the CDR3 gives the full variable domain: SQTIHQWPATLVQPVGSPLSLECTVEGTSNPNLYWYRQAAGRGLQLLFYSVGIGQISSEVPQNLSASRPQDRQFILSSKKLLLSDSGFYLCASLPGLRFGEQYFGPGTRLTVT.

This chain links TRBV7-2 with TRBJ2-5, with D possibly matching TRBD2 (6 bases). Germline V CDR1 and CDR2: SGHTA, FQGNSA. This CDR3 has 15 residues. V lost 5 bases and J 2 bases, leaving 15 bases between the germline ends. This CDR3 reads CASSPTGVRQETQYF. The CDR3 DNA sequence: TGTGCCAGCAGCCCAACGGGGGTTAGGCAAGAGACCCAGTACTTC.

This chain connects TRBV6-5 to TRBJ2-7, with a weak D call TRBD2 (5 bases). V was shortened by 5 bases and J by 0 bases, with 14 bases between the two germline ends. The CDR3 runs 15 residues. Germline CDR1 reads MNHEY; CDR2 reads SVGAGI. The CDR3 DNA sequence: TGTGCCAGCAGTCCCTCCTTCACTAGCTCCTACGAGCAGTACTTC. This encodes CASSPSFTSSYEQYF.